This T cell receptor beta chain was found in a study of neurological immune-mediated disorders. General study points: Patients with HTLV-1-associated myelopathy showed the most TCR clonal expansion. Those with multiple sclerosis showed the least, falling below healthy controls. No expanded-clone CDR3 amino acid sequence recurred across subjects, suggesting private TCR-beta repertoires.

In this sample, this clonotype turned up many times. Its specificity is not known. With 10-nucleotide random UMIs, 5'RACE was used to make the cDNA. From the 5' RACE reads, TCRdb called clonotypes with MiXCR, one entry per CDR3 protein. The table lists 35,000 or so distinct CDR3 sequences, roughly 3.1% of them singletons, with about 7.8% in the top ten. Specified time point: longitudinal time-point 1 (baseline). Unsorted libraries were derived from 2 million PBMCs stored at -80 C. Sequencing was carried out using PBMCs. This clonotype was sampled from a woman between 55 and 75 years old with multiple sclerosis.

Written as DNA, the CDR3 is TGCAGTGCTAGAGATTCCCCGAGGACATCTGAAGCTTTCTTT. Its protein product is CSARDSPRTSEAFF. The chain combines TRBV20-1 with TRBJ1-1; maybe TRBD1 (5 bases). V gave up 0 bases and J gave up 6 bases, with 14 bases separating them. The germline V gene encodes CDR1 DFQATT and CDR2 SNEGSKA (reference sequence). This CDR3 has 14 amino acids.